Sequencing of this T cell receptor (beta chain) was carried out in a study of CD8+ T cells in alopecia areata. Sequencing templates came from extracted RNA that was reverse transcribed into cDNA. The assay was immunoSEQ multiplex PCR, and TCRdb's table has in-frame clones only and misses some. The sample comprises 95,000 to 100,000 clones, 55% to 75% of which are singletons, and about a sixth rests with the top ten. Findings of the study overall: A large proportion of expanded lesional clones were detected persisting in scalp and blood during tofacitinib.

CDR3 length equals 18 residues. The germline CDR1 and CDR2 sequences are MGHRA and YSYEKL. Trimming removed 1 base from V and 2 bases from J, with 18 bases in between. A remark on this clone: The antigen is undetermined.

Treatment given: oral pan-JAK inhibitor, 5-10 mg twice daily. This chain connects TRBV4-1 to TRBJ2-1; no firm D call. This sample comprised CD8+ T cells sorted from blood, obtained at approximately week 56, from a patient treated with tofacitinib. The TCR comes from a human donor with alopecia areata. The CDR3, as DNA: TGCGCCAGCAGCCAAGGCCCCAGGTCCGGGTTGGCCTACAATGAGCAGTTCTTC. Protein sequence: CASSQGPRSGLAYNEQFF.